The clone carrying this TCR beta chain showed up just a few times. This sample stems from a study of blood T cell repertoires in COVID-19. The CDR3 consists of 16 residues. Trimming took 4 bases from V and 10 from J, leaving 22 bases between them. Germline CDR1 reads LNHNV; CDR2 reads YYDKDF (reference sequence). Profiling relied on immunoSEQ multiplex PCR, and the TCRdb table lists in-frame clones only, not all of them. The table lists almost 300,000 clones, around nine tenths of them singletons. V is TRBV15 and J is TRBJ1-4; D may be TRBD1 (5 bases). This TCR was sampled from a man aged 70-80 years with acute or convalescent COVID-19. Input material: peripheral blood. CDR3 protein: CATSIHPKDILGKLFF. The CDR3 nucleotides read TGTGCCACCAGCATCCACCCGAAGGACATCCTAGGAAAACTGTTTTTT.